Presented here are 11 T cell receptor beta chains from one specimen sequenced in a study of shared clonotypes between healthy human individuals. Sequenced by immunoSEQ multiplex PCR; TCRdb stores in-frame clones only, minus some. There are a few million clones in the sample; 93% occur only once, and 0.39% lies in the top ten. The sequenced sample consisted of naive CD4+ T cells from PBMCs. Subset here: CD45RA+ positively selected. The receptors derive from a man aged 18 to 29 in good health. Some clones in this sample may be carry-over from other donors' samples.

For this clone: This sample includes further DNA sequences coding for the same CDR3. The rearrangement links TRBV5-1 to TRBJ2-5; 8 bases fit TRBD1. Germline CDR1 and CDR2: SGHRS and YFSETQ. This CDR3 region has 14 residues. The ends lost 4 bases at V and 2 bases at J; junction bases unmatched: 4. CDR3 residues: CASSPGTGQETQYF. The CDR3 bases are TGCGCCAGCAGCCCAGGGACAGGTCAAGAGACCCAGTACTTC.

Only one count was recorded for this clone. The chain recombines TRBV7-3 with TRBJ1-1, with TRBD1 matching 7 bases. The V gene end was trimmed by 3 bases and the J gene end by 3 bases; junction bases not matched to a gene: 10. CDR1 is SGHTA, CDR2 FQGTGA, per germline. This CDR3 has 16 amino acids. CDR3 nucleotide sequence: TGTGCCAGCAGCTTGACACCGGGACAGAGGGACACTGAAGCTTTCTTT. Translated, it gives CASSLTPGQRDTEAFF.

This clone was counted only a few times. The chain recombines TRBV14 with TRBJ1-1, with 9 positions matching TRBD1. Per the germline V gene, CDR1 is SGHDN and CDR2 is FVKESK. The CDR3 length is 14 residues. V dropped 3 bases and J dropped 12; count of bases not matched to a gene: 11. The CDR3 DNA sequence: TGTGCCAGCAGCCAGGTCTCGGGACAGGGCTGGACTTTCTTT. It codes for CASSQVSGQGWTFF.

This clone occurred a few times. This specimen includes other DNA sequences encoding the same CDR3. The V call is TRBV15, the J call TRBJ2-1; D remains ambiguous. V dropped 5 bases and J dropped 4 bases, with 3 bases sitting between them. Germline V gene lookup returns CDR1 LNHNV and CDR2 YYDKDF (reference sequence). The CDR3 contains 11 residues. The CDR3 DNA reads TGTGCCACCAGCGGTTACAATGAGCAGTTCTTC. Translated, it gives CATSGYNEQFF. Full variable domain (rest looked up from reference TRBV15 and TRBJ2-1): DAMVIQNPRYQVTQFGKPVTLSCSQTLNHNVMYWYQQKSSQAPKLLFHYYDKDFNNEADTPDNFQSRRPNTSFCFLDIRSPGLGDTAMYLCATSGYNEQFFGPGTRLTVL.

The chain employs TRBV6-1 and TRBJ2-7, with 10 bases lining up with TRBD1. Looked up from germline, CDR1 is MNHNS and CDR2 is SASEGT. This CDR3 spans 16 amino acids. Trimming cost V 2 bases and J 5 bases; bases outside gene matches: 9. CDR3 loop: CASSEYWDRGLDEQYF. The DNA for the CDR3 is TGTGCCAGCAGTGAATATTGGGACAGGGGCCTCGACGAGCAGTACTTC.

This clone was recorded once. The chain combines TRBV5-1 with TRBJ2-7, with D perhaps matching TRBD2 (6 bases). The CDR3 loop spans 13 amino acids. Trimming removed 4 bases from V and 4 bases from J, with 12 bases in between. Germline CDR1 is SGHRS and CDR2 is YFSETQ. Here the CDR3 DNA reads TGCGCCAGCAGCGCGGACGGGGGATACGAGCAGTACTTC. Amino acid sequence: CASSADGGYEQYF.

The table lists this clone with a count of one. The chain links TRBV28 to TRBJ2-1; the D gene could be TRBD1 or TRBD2 (6 bases each). The CDR3 has 14 residues. The V gene's germline CDR1 is MDHEN and CDR2 SYDVKM. V was trimmed by 3 bases and J by 8 bases, leaving 14 bases between them. The DNA for the CDR3 is TGTGCCAGCAGTTTGCCGGGGGCGGGCTATGAGCAGTTCTTC. It specifies CASSLPGAGYEQFF.

The rearrangement links TRBV5-6 to TRBJ2-7, with D perhaps TRBD2 (5 bases). CDR1 and CDR2 from the germline V gene are SGHDT and YYEEEE. The CDR3 is 15 amino acids. V was trimmed by 6 bases and J by 4 bases, leaving 20 bases between them. The CDR3 here is CASTFFNRGQYEQYF. CDR3 in DNA: TGTGCCAGCACCTTCTTTAATCGCGGGCAGTACGAGCAGTACTTC.

The chain is built from TRBV5-4 and TRBJ2-1; 10 bases are a match to TRBD2. This CDR3 region has 16 residues. Germline V gene data show CDR1 as SGHNT and CDR2 as YYREEE (reference sequence). With 2 bases clipped from V and 1 base from J, the junction kept 3 bases outside the gene matches. CDR3 region: CASSFSLAGSYNEQFF. CDR3 DNA sequence: TGTGCCAGCAGCTTTTCACTAGCGGGGTCCTACAATGAGCAGTTCTTC.

CDR3 region: CASSLVGQDLEQYF. The CDR3 DNA reads as TGTGCCAGCAGCTTAGTGGGACAGGATTTGGAGCAGTACTTC. The chain couples TRBV7-2 to TRBJ2-7, with 8 bases identical to TRBD1. This CDR3 is 14 amino acids long. Trimming removed 1 base from V and 7 bases from J; junction bases left unmatched: 6. CDR1 is SGHTA and CDR2 is FQGNSA in the germline V gene.

The genes are TRBV28 and TRBJ2-1; D is perhaps TRBD1 (5 bases). CDR3 size: 13 residues. In germline, CDR1 is MDHEN, CDR2 SYDVKM. Trimming took off 3 bases at V and 7 bases at J, with 10 bases between the two ends. CDR3 region: CASSFSGLNEQFF. CDR3 nucleotides: TGTGCCAGCAGTTTCTCAGGGCTAAATGAGCAGTTCTTC.